This T cell receptor (beta chain) was identified during a study of PD-L1 blockade in urothelial cancer. The time point: peripheral blood 6 weeks after treatment start. TCRdb's copy holds only in-frame clones and misses some; the assay was immunoSEQ multiplex PCR. The table records some 110,000 clones, approximately 89% of them present only once. CDR3 length: 11 residues. V gave up 3 bases and J gave up 9 bases, with 6 bases separating them. Germline V gene sequence: CDR1 SGHAT, CDR2 FQNNGV. The specimen comprised PBMCs, sampled around atezolizumab (anti-PD-L1) treatment. The sequence was collected from a man aged 55 to 70 with urothelial cancer. V is TRBV11-2 and J is TRBJ2-1; D ambiguous. The CDR3 region has the DNA TGTGCCAGCAGCTTTACGGTTGAGCAGTTCTTC. This codes for CASSFTVEQFF.